The rows below give T cell receptor beta chains drawn from one sample of a study of tumor-infiltrating lymphocytes in primary liver carcinoma. MiXCR was run by TCRdb on the multiplex PCR reads, yielding one entry per CDR3 protein. The sample holds 310,000 or so distinct CDR3 sequences, almost 60% seen once. The material sequenced was peripheral blood. These receptors came from a woman in her thirties with primary liver carcinoma and hepatitis B virus infection. The CDR3 runs from the conserved cysteine through the conserved F or W. D genes are given only for firm matches. Clone size is shown for a subset of rows, as once, few, many or a class of expanded clone.

J gene | clone size | V gene | D gene | CDR3 DNA | CDR3 protein
TRBJ2-4 | few | TRBV7-8 | - | TGTGCCAGCAGCTTAGCGCTTCTTGACATTCAGTACTTC | CASSLALLDIQYF
TRBJ2-7 | few | TRBV12-3/TRBV12-4 | TRBD2 | TGTGCCAGCAGTTCAAGGGAGGGCCTGTACGAGCAGTACTTC | CASSSREGLYEQYF
TRBJ2-7 | few | TRBV5-6 | - | TGTGCCAGCAGCTCACGACAGTCCTACGAGCAGTACTTC | CASSSRQSYEQYF
TRBJ2-5 | few | TRBV6-5 | - | TGTGCCAGCAGTTACTTGAAAGGGGTGAGGGAGACCCAGTACTTC | CASSYLKGVRETQYF
TRBJ2-3 | - | TRBV11-2 | - | TGTGCCAGCAGTTTGGACACTAACCCAAACACAGATACGCAGTATTTT | CASSLDTNPNTDTQYF
TRBJ1-6 | - | TRBV10-3 | - | TGTGCCATCAGCCCACTGGGGTCACCCCTCCACTTT | CAISPLGSPLHF
TRBJ2-7 | - | TRBV4-1 | TRBD2 | TGCGCCAGCAACCAATGGGGCTTGGGACTAGCGGACCCAACTCACGAGCAGTACTTC | CASNQWGLGLADPTHEQYF
TRBJ2-3 | many | TRBV12-3/TRBV12-4 | - | TGTGCCAGCAGCGGGACCTCGGTAACAGATACGCAGTATTTT | CASSGTSVTDTQYF
TRBJ2-7 | - | TRBV5-5 | - | TGTGCCAGCAGCTTGTCGGGCGGGGTGAGCTACGAGCAGTACTTC | CASSLSGGVSYEQYF
TRBJ2-1 | - | TRBV6-2/TRBV6-3 | TRBD2 | TGTGCCAGCAGTTACGGCTGTTCGGGTCTAGCGGGAGGGCCTAACAATGAGCAGTTCTTC | CASSYGCSGLAGGPNNEQFF
TRBJ1-6 | many | TRBV4-2 | - | TGTGCCAGCAGCCAAGATCAGGACCCACCCCTCCACTTT | CASSQDQDPPLHF
TRBJ2-3 | once | TRBV20-1 | - | TGCAGTGCTAGAGATCCCAACACAGATACGCAGTATTTT | CSARDPNTDTQYF
TRBJ2-2 | few | TRBV5-6 | TRBD1 | TGTGCCAGCAGCCGTCCCGGGACAGGGAGGAACACCGGGGAGCTGTTTTTT | CASSRPGTGRNTGELFF
TRBJ2-1 | - | TRBV7-9 | TRBD1 | TGTGCTAGCAGCTTAAACAGGGGGTTCGGCAATGAGCAGTTCTTC | CASSLNRGFGNEQFF
TRBJ2-2 | once | TRBV12-3/TRBV12-4 | - | TGTGGCAGCAGTTTAGTCAACACCGGGGAGCTGTTTTTT | CGSSLVNTGELFF
TRBJ2-3 | - | TRBV29-1 | TRBD1 | TGCGGCGGGCGGGACAGGGCTCGGACAGATACGCAGTATTTT | CGGRDRARTDTQYF
TRBJ1-4 | many | TRBV5-6 | TRBD1 | TGTGCCAGCACCGAAACAGGGGCCGCGGAAAAACTGTTTTTT | CASTETGAAEKLFF
TRBJ1-3 | - | TRBV12-3/TRBV12-4 | TRBD1 | TGTGGCAACCGACAGGGGATCGGAAACACCATATATTTT | CGNRQGIGNTIYF
TRBJ1-6 | few | TRBV6-6 | - | TGTGCCAGCAGTTCCACGGGGGGACAAAATTCACCCCTCCACTTT | CASSSTGGQNSPLHF
TRBJ2-2 | - | TRBV30 | - | TGTGCCTGGGGTGTACGGCACACCGGGGAGCTGTTTTTT | CAWGVRHTGELFF
TRBJ2-4 | - | TRBV12-3/TRBV12-4 | TRBD2 | TGTGCCAGCACCCAAGCGGGAGGAAAGGCCAAAAACATTCAGTACTTC | CASTQAGGKAKNIQYF